Below, 30 T cell receptor beta chains from the same sample are listed, as sequenced in a study of beta chain features in type 1 diabetes. Since all of the isolated RNA was reverse transcribed, expressed TCRB transcripts were what got sequenced. Sequencing used immunoSEQ multiplex PCR; TCRdb keeps in-frame clones, though not all of them. The sample lists fewer than 900,000 clones; roughly 17% were seen once. Sequencing input: naive CD4+ T cells from blood. These TCRs come from a woman between 18 and 29 years old in good health.

The genes are TRBV7-3 and TRBJ1-2; a weak D match, TRBD1 (6 bases). The V and J ends lost 0 bases and 3 bases respectively, with 8 bases between them. From germline, CDR1 is SGHTA and CDR2 FQGTGA. This CDR3 is built from 14 residues. CDR3 in amino acids: CASSLTGGDYGYTF. The CDR3 DNA reads as TGTGCCAGCAGCTTAACAGGGGGAGACTATGGCTACACCTTC.

Of note for this clone: Other DNA sequences in this specimen translate into the identical CDR3. J is TRBJ2-5 and V is TRBV7-9; 10 bases fit TRBD2. The J segment lost 4 bases and the V segment lost 1 base, leaving 0 bases of the junction unmatched. Germline-derived CDR1 and CDR2 are SEHNR and FQNEAQ (reference sequence). The CDR3 runs 14 residues. The CDR3 sequence: CASSLGLAGETQYF. DNA of the CDR3: TGTGCCAGCAGCTTAGGACTAGCGGGAGAGACCCAGTACTTC.

This clone has more than one count but fewer than ten. The rearrangement joins TRBV15 to TRBJ2-3; D unclear. The V gene's germline CDR1 is LNHNV and CDR2 YYDKDF (reference sequence). The CDR3 is 14 residues long. With 5 bases removed from V and 4 bases from J, the gap between germline ends came to 13 bases. This chain's CDR3 is CATSPTGPADTQYF. The DNA of the CDR3 is TGTGCCACCAGCCCGACGGGTCCCGCAGATACGCAGTATTTT.

The chain combines TRBV7-3 with TRBJ2-6; TRBD1 might be the D (5 bases). The germline V gene encodes CDR1 SGHTA and CDR2 FQGTGA. V was trimmed by 6 bases and J by 1 base, leaving 10 bases between them. This CDR3 is built from 15 residues. The chain's CDR3 is CASSPTVSGANVLTF. The CDR3 region has the DNA TGTGCCAGCAGTCCGACAGTGTCTGGGGCCAACGTCCTGACTTTC.

This CDR3 reads CASSPRAKNTEAFF. In nucleotides, the CDR3 is TGTGCCAGCTCACCACGCGCCAAGAACACTGAAGCTTTCTTT. The genes are TRBV18 and TRBJ1-1; D not certain. The CDR3 has 14 amino acids. The V end was cut by 1 base, the J end by 1 base, with 7 bases between. Per germline, CDR1 KGHSH and CDR2 LQKENI.

A remark on this clone: One end of the junction fails to match germline, which may point to a read error. The chain carries TRBV5-4 and TRBJ1-1; the D gene is possibly TRBD1 (6 bases). Germline V gene data show CDR1 as SGHNT and CDR2 as YYREEE (reference sequence). CDR3 size: 15 residues. CDR3 nucleotide sequence: TGTGCCAGCAGGTTGGGGGGCCAGGGAAGGACTGAAGCTTTCTTT. Translated: CASRLGGQGRTEAFF.

This clone occurred once. The genes are TRBV6-5 and TRBJ2-3; 7 nucleotides line up with TRBD1. Germline CDR1 MNHEY, CDR2 SVGAGI. The CDR3 loop spans 15 amino acids. V shed 0 bases, J shed 1 base, and the junction held 1 base outside the gene matches. The CDR3: CASSYSGTGTDTQYF. The DNA of the CDR3 is TGTGCCAGCAGTTACTCCGGGACAGGCACAGATACGCAGTATTTT.

This clone occurred a few times. The J gene is TRBJ2-5, the V gene TRBV18; 9 bases agree with TRBD1. Unmatched junction bases numbered 0, after V lost 6 bases and J lost 1 base. There are 13 residues in the CDR3. The V gene's germline CDR1 is KGHSH and CDR2 LQKENI. The CDR3 DNA sequence: TGTGCCAGCTCGACAGGGGGCCAAGAGACCCAGTACTTC. Its translation is CASSTGGQETQYF.

Only a few counts were recorded for this clone. The V and J genes are TRBV28 and TRBJ2-5; D gene unclear. Trimming removed 1 base at V and 5 bases at J, with 5 bases between. CDR1 and CDR2 from the germline V gene are MDHEN and SYDVKM. There are 12 residues in the CDR3. The CDR3 spells CASSLSWETQYF. The CDR3 region has the DNA TGTGCCAGCAGTTTATCGTGGGAGACCCAGTACTTC.

This clone has just a few counts. The same CDR3 arises from other DNA sequences in this sample as well. The J gene is TRBJ2-7, the V gene TRBV20-1, with unresolved D. This CDR3 has 11 amino acids. The germline CDR1 and CDR2 sequences are DFQATT and SNEGSKA (reference sequence). The V end lost 3 bases, the J end lost 1 base, and 4 bases lay between the germline ends. As DNA, the CDR3 is TGCAGTGCTAGCCCATCCTACGAGCAGTACTTC. It translates to CSASPSYEQYF.

This clone appeared a few times. The genes are TRBV5-1 and TRBJ2-3; 12 bases line up with TRBD1. Trimming removed 6 bases from V and 6 bases from J; junction bases left unmatched: 8. Per germline, CDR1 SGHRS and CDR2 YFSETQ. This CDR3 is 15 amino acids long. The CDR3 protein is CASTSRDRGRDTQYF. As DNA, the CDR3 is TGCGCCAGCACAAGCCGGGACAGGGGGCGCGATACGCAGTATTTT.

The CDR3 region is CASSLGTGGDKNIQYF. The CDR3 DNA follows: TGTGCCAGCAGCTTAGGGACAGGGGGAGACAAAAACATTCAGTACTTC. The V gene is TRBV11-3, the J gene TRBJ2-4; the match to TRBD1 covers 10 bases. The germline V gene has CDR1 SGHNT and CDR2 YENEEA. The V gene end was trimmed by 1 base and the J gene end by 3 bases; junction bases not matched to a gene: 3. The CDR3 runs to 16 residues.

In its sample, this clone was seen many times. V gene TRBV28 combines with J gene TRBJ2-1, with D possibly being TRBD2 (6 bases). Germline CDR1 and CDR2: MDHEN and SYDVKM. The CDR3 totals 11 residues. Between the trimmed V and J ends, which lost 7 bases and 9 bases, there was a span of 10 bases. The CDR3, as DNA: TGTGCCAGCATGACTAGGGGTGAGCAGTTCTTC. Translating it yields CASMTRGEQFF.

CDR3: CASSYSRASYEQYF. The CDR3 DNA reads TGTGCCAGCAGTTACTCGCGGGCTTCCTACGAGCAGTACTTC. This rearrangement joins TRBV6-5 to TRBJ2-7; possibly TRBD2 for D (5 bases). Germline CDR1 and CDR2: MNHEY and SVGAGI. V lost 0 bases, J lost 1 base, and 7 bases lay in between. CDR3 length equals 14 residues.

Remarks on this clone: The same CDR3 arises from other DNA sequences in this sample as well. V and J are TRBV29-1 and TRBJ2-1; D call uncertain. Germline loops: CDR1 SQVTM, CDR2 ANQGSEA. V lost 4 bases, J lost 6 bases, and 7 bases lay in between. CDR3 length equals 11 residues. The CDR3 DNA follows: TGCAGCGTTGGACGCGGCAATGAGCAGTTCTTC. Translating gives CSVGRGNEQFF.

The table lists this clone with a few counts. V gene TRBV5-1 combines with J gene TRBJ2-5, with D unclear. The CDR3 is 14 residues long. The V end lost 5 bases, the J end lost 0 bases, and 11 bases lay between the germline ends. Germline CDR1 reads SGHRS; CDR2 reads YFSETQ. CDR3 protein: CASRKLGNQETQYF. The CDR3 region has the DNA TGCGCCAGCAGGAAGTTGGGGAACCAAGAGACCCAGTACTTC.

The chain combines TRBV5-4 with TRBJ2-2, with TRBD1 matching over 9 bases. Germline CDR1 is SGHNT and CDR2 is YYREEE (reference sequence). J lost 4 bases, V lost 4 bases, and 11 bases had no gene match. The CDR3 is 17 amino acids. CDR3 residues: CASSPRAGTGFTGELFF. As DNA, the CDR3 is TGTGCCAGCAGCCCCAGAGCCGGGACAGGGTTCACCGGGGAGCTGTTTTTT.

This clone was seen more than once but under ten times. V usage is TRBV15 and J usage is TRBJ2-1; the match to TRBD2 covers 8 bases. Germline V gene data show CDR1 as LNHNV and CDR2 as YYDKDF (reference sequence). Germline trimming cut 0 bases from V and 10 bases from J; bases unmatched to any gene: 8. CDR3 length: 15 residues. CDR3 sequence: CATSRDPGLVGEQFF. The DNA of the CDR3 is TGTGCCACCAGCAGAGATCCGGGACTAGTCGGCGAGCAGTTCTTC.

This clone was seen a handful of times. J is TRBJ2-1 and V is TRBV7-8, with TRBD2 identical over 10 bases. Germline lookup yields CDR1 SGHVS and CDR2 FQNEAQ. CDR3 length equals 19 residues. The trim removed 5 bases at V and 0 bases at J, leaving 13 bases unmatched. The CDR3 loop reads CASSPRAGGPTSSYNEQFF. Written as DNA, the CDR3 is TGTGCCAGCAGCCCACGAGCGGGAGGGCCGACAAGCTCCTACAATGAGCAGTTCTTC.

The chain recombines TRBV11-2 with TRBJ2-1, with D perhaps TRBD2 (6 bases). The CDR3 has 15 amino acids. Germline assignment: CDR1 SGHAT and CDR2 FQNNGV. Trimming pared 6 bases from V and 2 bases from J, leaving 14 bases between. Here the CDR3 reads CASRPNSGTYNEQFF. For the CDR3, the DNA is TGTGCCAGCAGGCCCAATAGCGGAACCTACAATGAGCAGTTCTTC.

The CDR3 DNA sequence: TGTGCCAGCAGTGAAGTTGCTGCGTTCGATGAGCAGTTCTTC. Translation gives CASSEVAAFDEQFF. This rearrangement joins TRBV6-1 to TRBJ2-1; no clear D. Trimming took 1 base from V and 8 from J, leaving 12 bases between them. The CDR3 runs 14 residues. Germline assignment: CDR1 MNHNS and CDR2 SASEGT.

The V and J genes are TRBV7-9 and TRBJ2-1; the D gene is possibly TRBD2 (6 bases). CDR1 is SEHNR and CDR2 is FQNEAQ in the germline V gene (reference sequence). CDR3 length: 17 amino acids. Trimming took 7 bases from V and 0 from J, leaving 19 bases between them. The CDR3 is CASKPPWEAISYNEQFF. The CDR3 DNA follows: TGTGCCAGCAAGCCTCCCTGGGAGGCCATCTCCTACAATGAGCAGTTCTTC.

This clone turned up a few times. The sample holds other DNA sequences that translate to the same CDR3. V usage is TRBV27 and J usage is TRBJ2-7; 7 bases are shared with TRBD1. V lost 6 bases to trimming and J lost 1 base; unmatched junction nucleotides: 6. Germline values: CDR1 MNHEY, CDR2 SMNVEV (reference sequence). The CDR3 is made up of 14 amino acids. The CDR3 spells CASSLSGQSYEQYF. The CDR3 DNA reads as TGTGCCAGCAGCCTCTCGGGACAGTCCTACGAGCAGTACTTC.

This clone has more than one count but fewer than ten. The chain has TRBV7-2 and TRBJ2-2; D perhaps matches TRBD2 (5 bases). The CDR3 loop spans 15 amino acids. The germline CDR1 and CDR2 sequences are SGHTA and FQGNSA. Trimming stripped 5 bases from V and 0 bases from J, with 10 bases between. In DNA, the CDR3 is TGTGCCAGCAGCCCGGGGTCCTCGAACACCGGGGAGCTGTTTTTT. It is translated as CASSPGSSNTGELFF.

This chain connects TRBV6-5 to TRBJ1-2, with a possible D match to TRBD1 (5 bases). Germline V CDR1 and CDR2: MNHEY, SVGAGI. V gave up 0 bases and J gave up 4 bases, with 12 bases separating them. CDR3 size: 15 residues. The CDR3 coding sequence is TGTGCCAGCAGTTACTCGTCCGGGACGGTCTATGGCTACACCTTC. It encodes CASSYSSGTVYGYTF.

V and J are TRBV18 and TRBJ1-2; D unclear. The CDR3 extends over 13 amino acids. The V end lost 0 bases, the J end lost 6 bases, and 8 bases lay between the germline ends. Germline-derived CDR1 and CDR2 are KGHSH and LQKENI. CDR3 nucleotide sequence: TGTGCCAGCTCACCACCAGGAAGGGATGGCTACACCTTC. It is translated as CASSPPGRDGYTF.

This clone has a handful of counts. This chain links TRBV10-3 with TRBJ2-1; 8 bases fit TRBD2. CDR3 length: 14 amino acids. Germline values: CDR1 ENHRY, CDR2 SYGVKD. The V segment lost 2 bases and the J segment 6 bases; nucleotides outside the gene matches: 3. Here the CDR3 DNA reads TGTGCCATCAGTGAGGCTCTAGCGGGCAATGAGCAGTTCTTC. Translating it yields CAISEALAGNEQFF.

This chain connects TRBV28 to TRBJ2-7; D is undetermined. The V gene's germline CDR1 is MDHEN and CDR2 SYDVKM. The CDR3 has 15 amino acids. Trimming stripped 6 bases from V and 2 bases from J, with 17 bases between. The CDR3 loop reads CASSDPSAPPYEQYF. The CDR3 DNA follows: TGTGCCAGCAGCGACCCCTCAGCCCCCCCCTACGAGCAGTACTTC.

This clone was detected a few times. The J gene is TRBJ2-3, the V gene TRBV29-1; no clear D gene. Germline V gene data show CDR1 as SQVTM and CDR2 as ANQGSEA. The CDR3 consists of 13 residues. Trimming took 4 bases from V and 0 from J, leaving 8 bases between them. In DNA form, the CDR3 reads TGCAGCGTTGGCGCAAGGAGCACAGATACGCAGTATTTT. Encoded protein: CSVGARSTDTQYF.

This clone came up many times. The chain is built from TRBV10-3 and TRBJ1-2; 8 nucleotides match TRBD1. This CDR3 comprises 15 residues. Germline CDR1 reads ENHRY; CDR2 reads SYGVKD. V gave up 4 bases and J gave up 4 bases; unmatched junction bases: 8. The CDR3 is CAISVGDRTLYGYTF. CDR3 sequence (DNA): TGTGCCATCAGTGTAGGGGACAGGACCCTCTATGGCTACACCTTC.